This T cell receptor (beta chain) came from a study of PD-1 blockade in mismatch repair-deficient tumors. As for the study in general: Patients had 11 to 13 mismatch repair-deficient cancer types and were previously treated and progressing.

The V gene end was trimmed by 1 base and the J gene end by 5 bases; junction bases not matched to a gene: 13. CDR3 length: 18 residues. CDR1 is SGHAT, CDR2 FQNNGV, per germline. Mismatch repair deficiency was confirmed in all patients, by PCR or immunohistochemistry. The TCR-sequenced patients were three responders to pembrolizumab. As concerns this clone: The antigen remains undetermined.

Findings and limits, study-wide: Tumor-resident clones, often absent from pretreatment blood, expanded after pembrolizumab and then contracted.

Data came from immunoSEQ multiplex PCR; TCRdb stores just in-frame clones and leaves some out. This table holds around 17,000 clones, 84% found once. The rearrangement links TRBV11-2 to TRBJ2-7; 11 bases fit TRBD2. This clonotype originated in an adult with mismatch repair-deficient cancer. Sequences were derived from PBMCs, sampled 22 to 25 weeks after starting pembrolizumab. CDR3: CASSLVIRLAGGGNEQYF. The CDR3 nucleotides are TGTGCCAGCAGCTTAGTAATTCGGCTAGCGGGAGGCGGAAACGAGCAGTACTTC.